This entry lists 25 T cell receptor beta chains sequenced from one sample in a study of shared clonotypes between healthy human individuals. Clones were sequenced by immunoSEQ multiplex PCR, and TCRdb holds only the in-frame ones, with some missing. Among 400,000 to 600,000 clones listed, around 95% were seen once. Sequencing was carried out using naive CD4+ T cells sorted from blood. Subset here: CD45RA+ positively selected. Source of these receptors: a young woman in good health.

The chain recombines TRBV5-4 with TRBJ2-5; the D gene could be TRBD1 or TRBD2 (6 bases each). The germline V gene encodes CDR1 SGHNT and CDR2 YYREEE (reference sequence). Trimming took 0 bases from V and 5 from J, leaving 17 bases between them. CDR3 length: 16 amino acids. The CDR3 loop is CASSLGLGGFEETQYF. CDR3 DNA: TGTGCCAGCAGCTTGGGGTTGGGGGGCTTCGAGGAGACCCAGTACTTC.

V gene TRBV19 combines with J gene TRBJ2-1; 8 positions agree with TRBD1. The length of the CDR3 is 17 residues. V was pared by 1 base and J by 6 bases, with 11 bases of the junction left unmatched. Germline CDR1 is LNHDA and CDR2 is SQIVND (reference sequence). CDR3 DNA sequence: TGTGCCAGTAGTATAGCGAGGACAGGGTTGCGAGGCAATGAGCAGTTCTTC. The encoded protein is CASSIARTGLRGNEQFF.

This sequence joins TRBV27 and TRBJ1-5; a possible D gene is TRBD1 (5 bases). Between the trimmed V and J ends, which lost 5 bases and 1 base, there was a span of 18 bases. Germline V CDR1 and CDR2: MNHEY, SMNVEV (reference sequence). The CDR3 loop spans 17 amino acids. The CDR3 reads CASSRRGDFHSNQPQHF. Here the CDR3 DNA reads TGTGCCAGCAGTCGACGAGGGGACTTCCACAGCAATCAGCCCCAGCATTTT.

CDR3: CASSLLEGRHYEQYF. DNA for the CDR3: TGCGCCAGCAGCCTTCTTGAGGGCAGACACTACGAGCAGTACTTC. The chain has TRBV4-1 and TRBJ2-7, with D perhaps TRBD2 (5 bases). The V gene lost 4 bases and the J gene lost 3 bases, with 16 bases spanning the gap. Germline CDR1 MGHRA, CDR2 YSYEKL. The CDR3 extends over 15 amino acids.

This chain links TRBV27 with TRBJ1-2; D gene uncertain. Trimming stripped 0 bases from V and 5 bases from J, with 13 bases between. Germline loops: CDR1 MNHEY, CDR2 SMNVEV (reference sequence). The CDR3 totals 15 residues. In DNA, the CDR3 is TGTGCCAGCAGTTTATCAGCACAGACGAGATATGGCTACACCTTC. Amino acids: CASSLSAQTRYGYTF.

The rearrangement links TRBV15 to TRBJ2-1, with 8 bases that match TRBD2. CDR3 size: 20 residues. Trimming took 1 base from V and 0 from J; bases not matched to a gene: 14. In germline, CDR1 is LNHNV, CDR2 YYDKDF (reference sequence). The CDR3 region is CATSRGGSGIARSSYNEQFF. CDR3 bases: TGTGCCACCAGCAGAGGGGGTAGCGGGATAGCCAGGAGCTCCTACAATGAGCAGTTCTTC.

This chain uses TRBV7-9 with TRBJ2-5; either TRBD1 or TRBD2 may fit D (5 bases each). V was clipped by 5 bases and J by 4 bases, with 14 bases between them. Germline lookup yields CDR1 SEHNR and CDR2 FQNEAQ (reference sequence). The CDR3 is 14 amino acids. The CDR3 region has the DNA TGTGCCAGCAGCACGGCTGGGGGTCGAGAGACCCAGTACTTC. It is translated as CASSTAGGRETQYF.

The CDR3 sequence: CASSSGVFAETQYF. CDR3 nucleotide sequence: TGTGCCAGCAGTTCAGGGGTGTTTGCGGAGACCCAGTACTTC. The chain uses TRBV6-5 and TRBJ2-5; perhaps TRBD1 as D (6 bases). V lost 4 bases and J 5 bases, leaving 14 bases between the germline ends. The CDR3 contains 14 residues. Germline loops: CDR1 MNHEY, CDR2 SVGAGI.

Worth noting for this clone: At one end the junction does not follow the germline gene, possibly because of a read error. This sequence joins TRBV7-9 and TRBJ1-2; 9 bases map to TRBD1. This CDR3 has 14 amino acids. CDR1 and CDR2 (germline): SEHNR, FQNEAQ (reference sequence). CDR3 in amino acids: CASSLGGDRVVSAF. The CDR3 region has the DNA TGTGCCAGCAGCTTAGGGGGGGACAGGGTCGTCTCAGCCTTC.

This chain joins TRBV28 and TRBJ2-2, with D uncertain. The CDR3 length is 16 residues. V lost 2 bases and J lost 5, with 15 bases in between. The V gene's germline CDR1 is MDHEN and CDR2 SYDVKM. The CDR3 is CASSLGRSPLTGELFF. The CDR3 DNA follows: TGTGCCAGCAGTTTAGGACGCAGCCCGTTGACCGGGGAGCTGTTTTTT.

The CDR3 DNA reads TGTGCCAGCAGCTTAGCCCTATACTACGAGCAGTACTTC. It codes for CASSLALYYEQYF. The V gene is TRBV11-2, the J gene TRBJ2-7; no definite D call. The CDR3 length is 13 residues. Trimming removed 1 base from V and 3 bases from J, with 7 bases in between. Germline CDR1 is SGHAT and CDR2 is FQNNGV.

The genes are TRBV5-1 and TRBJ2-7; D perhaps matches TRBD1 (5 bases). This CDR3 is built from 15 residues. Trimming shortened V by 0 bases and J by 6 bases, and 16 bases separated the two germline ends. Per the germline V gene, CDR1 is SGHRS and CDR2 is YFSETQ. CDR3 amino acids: CASSLAAGSTIEQYF. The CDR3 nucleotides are TGCGCCAGCAGCTTGGCCGCAGGGTCCACTATCGAGCAGTACTTC. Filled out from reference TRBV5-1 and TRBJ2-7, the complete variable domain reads KAGVTQTPRYLIKTRGQQVTLSCSPISGHRSVSWYQQTPGQGLQFLFEYFSETQRNKGNFPGRFSGRQFSNSRSEMNVSTLELGDSALYLCASSLAAGSTIEQYFGPGTRLTVT.

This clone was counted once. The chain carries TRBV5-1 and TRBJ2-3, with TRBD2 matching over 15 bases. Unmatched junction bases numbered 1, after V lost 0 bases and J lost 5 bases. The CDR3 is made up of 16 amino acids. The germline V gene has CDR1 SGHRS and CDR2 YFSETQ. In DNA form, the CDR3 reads TGCGCCAGCAGCTTGGGGACTAGCGGGAGGGAAGATACGCAGTATTTT. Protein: CASSLGTSGREDTQYF. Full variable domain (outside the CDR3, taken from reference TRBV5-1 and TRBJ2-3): KAGVTQTPRYLIKTRGQQVTLSCSPISGHRSVSWYQQTPGQGLQFLFEYFSETQRNKGNFPGRFSGRQFSNSRSEMNVSTLELGDSALYLCASSLGTSGREDTQYFGPGTRLTVL.

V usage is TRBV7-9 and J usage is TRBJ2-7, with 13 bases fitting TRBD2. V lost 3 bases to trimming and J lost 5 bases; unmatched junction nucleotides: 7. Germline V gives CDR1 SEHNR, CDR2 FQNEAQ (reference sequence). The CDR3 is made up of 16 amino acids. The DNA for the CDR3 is TGTGCCAGCAGCTTGTTACTAGCGGGAGGGCCTCACGAGCAGTACTTC. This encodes CASSLLLAGGPHEQYF.

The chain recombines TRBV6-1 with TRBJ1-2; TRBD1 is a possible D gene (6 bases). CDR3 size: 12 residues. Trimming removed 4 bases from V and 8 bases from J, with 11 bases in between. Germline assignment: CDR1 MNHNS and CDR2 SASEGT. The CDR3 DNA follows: TGTGCCAGCAGTGCCGAAGGGGGGGGCTACACCTTC. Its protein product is CASSAEGGGYTF.

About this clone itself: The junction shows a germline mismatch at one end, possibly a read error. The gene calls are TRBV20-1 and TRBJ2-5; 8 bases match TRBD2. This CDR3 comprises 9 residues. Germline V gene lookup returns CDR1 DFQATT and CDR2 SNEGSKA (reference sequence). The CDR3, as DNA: TGCAGTGCTAGAACTAGCGGAGACTTC. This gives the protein CSARTSGDF.

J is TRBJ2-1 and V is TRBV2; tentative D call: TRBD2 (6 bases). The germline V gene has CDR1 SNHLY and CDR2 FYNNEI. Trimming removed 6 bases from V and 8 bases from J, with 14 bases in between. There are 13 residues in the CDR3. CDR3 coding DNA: TGTGCCAGCAGGGACTATATGTTCCATGAGCAGTTCTTC. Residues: CASRDYMFHEQFF.

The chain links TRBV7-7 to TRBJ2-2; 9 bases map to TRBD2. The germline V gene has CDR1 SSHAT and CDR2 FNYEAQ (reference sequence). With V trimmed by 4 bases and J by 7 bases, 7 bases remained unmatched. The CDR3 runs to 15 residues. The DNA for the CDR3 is TGTGCCAGCAGCTCGATAGCGGGAGCGGGCGGGGAGCTGTTTTTT. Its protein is CASSSIAGAGGELFF.

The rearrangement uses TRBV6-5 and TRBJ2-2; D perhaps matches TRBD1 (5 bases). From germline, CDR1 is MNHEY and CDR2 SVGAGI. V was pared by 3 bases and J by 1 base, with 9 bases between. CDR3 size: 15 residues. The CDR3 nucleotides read TGTGCCAGCAGTTATGACAGTCGGAACACCGGGGAGCTGTTTTTT. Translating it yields CASSYDSRNTGELFF.

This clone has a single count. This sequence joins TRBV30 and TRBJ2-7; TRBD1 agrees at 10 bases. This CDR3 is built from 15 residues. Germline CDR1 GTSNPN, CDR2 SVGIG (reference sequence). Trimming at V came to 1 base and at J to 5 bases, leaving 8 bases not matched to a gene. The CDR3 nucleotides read TGTGCCTGGAGTGCCGGGACAGGGGTATTCCACGAGCAGTACTTC. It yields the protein CAWSAGTGVFHEQYF.

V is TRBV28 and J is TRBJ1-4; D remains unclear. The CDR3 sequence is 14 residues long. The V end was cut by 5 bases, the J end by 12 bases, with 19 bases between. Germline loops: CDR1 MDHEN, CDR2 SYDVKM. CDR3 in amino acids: CASSSRDRFLELFF. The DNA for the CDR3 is TGTGCCAGCAGTAGCCGAGATAGGTTTCTAGAACTGTTTTTT.

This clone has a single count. The CDR3 protein is CARDRLPNEQYF. For the CDR3, the DNA is TGTGCCAGGGATAGGCTACCTAACGAGCAGTACTTC. The chain carries TRBV27 and TRBJ2-5; D gene unclear. The J call could be wrong; TRBJ2-7 is a better fit for the DNA end. Looked up from germline, CDR1 is MNHEY and CDR2 is SMNVEV (reference sequence). The CDR3 contains 12 residues.

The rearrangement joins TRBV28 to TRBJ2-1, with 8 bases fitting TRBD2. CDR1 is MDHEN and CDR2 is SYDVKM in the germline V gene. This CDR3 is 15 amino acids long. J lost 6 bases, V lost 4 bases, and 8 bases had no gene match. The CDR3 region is CASSYEAGVLNEQFF. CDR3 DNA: TGTGCCAGCAGTTACGAAGCGGGAGTTCTCAATGAGCAGTTCTTC.

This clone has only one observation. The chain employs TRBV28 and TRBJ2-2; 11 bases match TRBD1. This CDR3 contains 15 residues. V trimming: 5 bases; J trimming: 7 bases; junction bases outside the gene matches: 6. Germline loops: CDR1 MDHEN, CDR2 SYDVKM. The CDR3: CASSRTGGAGGELFF. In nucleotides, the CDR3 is TGTGCCAGCAGTCGGACAGGGGGCGCGGGCGGGGAGCTGTTTTTT.

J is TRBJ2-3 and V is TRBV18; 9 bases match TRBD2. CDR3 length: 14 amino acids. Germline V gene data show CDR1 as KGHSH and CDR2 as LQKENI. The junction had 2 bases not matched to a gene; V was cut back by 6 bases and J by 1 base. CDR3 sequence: CASSRTSGTDTQYF. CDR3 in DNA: TGTGCCAGCTCGCGGACTAGCGGCACAGATACGCAGTATTTT. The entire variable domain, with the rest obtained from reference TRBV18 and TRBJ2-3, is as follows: NAGVMQNPRHLVRRRGQEARLRCSPMKGHSHVYWYRQLPEEGLKFMVYLQKENIIDESGMPKERFSAEFPKEGPSILRIQQVVRGDSAAYFCASSRTSGTDTQYFGPGTRLTVL.